The subject of this entry is one T cell receptor (beta chain). Its target is unknown. The data belong to a study of graft-versus-host responses after intestinal transplantation. The ends lost 1 base at V and 5 bases at J; junction bases unmatched: 8. Germline V lookup: CDR1 SGDLS, CDR2 YYNGEE. This CDR3 has 16 residues. The protocol was immunoSEQ multiplex PCR, while the TCRdb copy is restricted to in-frame clones and leaves out a portion. The sample holds tens of thousands of clones, approximately 95% seen once. This chain uses TRBV9 with TRBJ2-2; 7 nucleotides align to TRBD2. Sequencing was performed on unstimulated CD8+ T cells sorted from spleen or lymph node cells, taken before transplant. The receptor was isolated from a human donor who was the organ donor for an intestinal transplant. CDR3 in amino acids: CASSVPSRGGTGELFF. CDR3 nucleotides: TGTGCCAGCAGCGTACCGTCACGGGGAGGGACCGGGGAGCTGTTTTTT.